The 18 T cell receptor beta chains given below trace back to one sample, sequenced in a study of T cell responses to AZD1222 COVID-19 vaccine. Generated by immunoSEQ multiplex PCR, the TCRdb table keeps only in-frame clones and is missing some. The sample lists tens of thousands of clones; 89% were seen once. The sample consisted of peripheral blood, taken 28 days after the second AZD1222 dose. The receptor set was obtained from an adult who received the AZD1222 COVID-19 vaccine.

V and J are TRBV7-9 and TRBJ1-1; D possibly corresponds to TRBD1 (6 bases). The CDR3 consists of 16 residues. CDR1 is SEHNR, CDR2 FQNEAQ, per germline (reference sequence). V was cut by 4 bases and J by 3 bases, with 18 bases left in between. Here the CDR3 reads CASSYPTRTVYTEAFF. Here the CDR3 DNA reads TGTGCCAGCAGCTACCCTACGAGGACAGTGTACACTGAAGCTTTCTTT.

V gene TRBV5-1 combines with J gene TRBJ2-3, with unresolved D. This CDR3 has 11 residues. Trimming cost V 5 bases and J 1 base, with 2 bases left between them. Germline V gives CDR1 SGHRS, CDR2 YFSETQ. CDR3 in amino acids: CASRRTDTQYF. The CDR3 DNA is TGCGCCAGCAGGCGCACAGATACGCAGTATTTT.

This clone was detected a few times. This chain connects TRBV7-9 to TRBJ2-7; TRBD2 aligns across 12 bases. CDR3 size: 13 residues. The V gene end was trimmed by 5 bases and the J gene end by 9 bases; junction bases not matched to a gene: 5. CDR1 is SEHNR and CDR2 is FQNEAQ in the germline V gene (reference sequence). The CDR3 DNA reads TGTGCCAGCAGCCGGACTAGCGGGGAAAGGCAGTACTTC. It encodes CASSRTSGERQYF.

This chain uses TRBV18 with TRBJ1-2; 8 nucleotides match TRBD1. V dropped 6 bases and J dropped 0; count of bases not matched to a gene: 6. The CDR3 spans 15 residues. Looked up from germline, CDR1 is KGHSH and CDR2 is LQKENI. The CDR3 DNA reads TGTGCCAGCTCCGCCCGGACAGGGTCTAACTATGGCTACACCTTC. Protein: CASSARTGSNYGYTF.

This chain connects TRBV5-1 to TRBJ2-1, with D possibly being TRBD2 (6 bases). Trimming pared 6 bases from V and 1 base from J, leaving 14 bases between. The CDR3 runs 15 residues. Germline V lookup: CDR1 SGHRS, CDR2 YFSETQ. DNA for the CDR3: TGCGCCAGCACCCCGGAGGGGTTTTCCTACAATGAGCAGTTCTTC. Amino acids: CASTPEGFSYNEQFF.

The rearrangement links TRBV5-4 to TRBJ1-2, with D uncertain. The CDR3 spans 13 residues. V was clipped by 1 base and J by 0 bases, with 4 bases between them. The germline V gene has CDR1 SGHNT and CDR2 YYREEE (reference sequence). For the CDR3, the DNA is TGTGCCAGCAGCTTGACACCTAACTATGGCTACACCTTC. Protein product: CASSLTPNYGYTF. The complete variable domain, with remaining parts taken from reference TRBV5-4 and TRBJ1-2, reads ETGVTQSPTHLIKTRGQQVTLRCSSQSGHNTVSWYQQALGQGPQFIFQYYREEENGRGNFPPRFSGLQFPNYSSELNVNALELDDSALYLCASSLTPNYGYTFGSGTRLTVV.

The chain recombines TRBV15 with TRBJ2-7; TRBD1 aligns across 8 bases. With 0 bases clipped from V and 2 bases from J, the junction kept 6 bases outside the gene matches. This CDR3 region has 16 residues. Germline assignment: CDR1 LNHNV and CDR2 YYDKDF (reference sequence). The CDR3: CATSRDTTGGTYEQYF. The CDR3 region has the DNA TGTGCCACCAGCAGAGATACCACAGGGGGGACCTACGAGCAGTACTTC. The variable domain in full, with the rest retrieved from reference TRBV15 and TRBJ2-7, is DAMVIQNPRYQVTQFGKPVTLSCSQTLNHNVMYWYQQKSSQAPKLLFHYYDKDFNNEADTPDNFQSRRPNTSFCFLDIRSPGLGDTAMYLCATSRDTTGGTYEQYFGPGTRLTVT.

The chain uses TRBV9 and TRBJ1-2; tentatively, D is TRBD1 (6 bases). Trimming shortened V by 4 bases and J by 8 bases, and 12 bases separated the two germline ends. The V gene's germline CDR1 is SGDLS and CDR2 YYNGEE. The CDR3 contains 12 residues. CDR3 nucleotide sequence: TGTGCCAGCAGCAATACAGGGTGGGGCTACACCTTC. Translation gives CASSNTGWGYTF.

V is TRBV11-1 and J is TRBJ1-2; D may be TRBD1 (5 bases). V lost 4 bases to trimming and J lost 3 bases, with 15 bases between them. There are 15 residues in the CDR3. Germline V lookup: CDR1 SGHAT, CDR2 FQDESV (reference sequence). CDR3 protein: CASSSRDGSDYGYTF. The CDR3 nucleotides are TGTGCCAGCAGCTCCCGGGACGGCTCCGACTATGGCTACACCTTC. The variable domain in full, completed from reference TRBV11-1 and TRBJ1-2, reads EAEVAQSPRYKITEKSQAVAFWCDPISGHATLYWYRQILGQGPELLVQFQDESVVDDSQLPKDRFSAERLKGVDSTLKIQPAELGDSAMYLCASSSRDGSDYGYTFGSGTRLTVV.

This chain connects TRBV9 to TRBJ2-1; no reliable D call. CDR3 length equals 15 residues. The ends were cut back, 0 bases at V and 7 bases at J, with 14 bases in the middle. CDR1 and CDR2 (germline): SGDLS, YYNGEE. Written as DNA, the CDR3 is TGTGCCAGCAGCGTAGACGGCCAGCGAGCGAATGAGCAGTTCTTC. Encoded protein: CASSVDGQRANEQFF.

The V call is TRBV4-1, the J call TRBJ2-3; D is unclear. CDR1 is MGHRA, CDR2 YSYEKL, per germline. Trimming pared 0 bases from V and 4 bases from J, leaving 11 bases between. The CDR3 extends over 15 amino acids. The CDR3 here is CASSQEKYVPDTQYF. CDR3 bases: TGCGCCAGCAGCCAAGAGAAATATGTCCCAGATACGCAGTATTTT.

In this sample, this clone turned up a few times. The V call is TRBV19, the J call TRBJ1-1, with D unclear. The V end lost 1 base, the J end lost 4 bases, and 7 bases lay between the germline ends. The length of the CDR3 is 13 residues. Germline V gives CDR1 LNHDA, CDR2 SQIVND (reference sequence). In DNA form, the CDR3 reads TGTGCCAGTAGTATAGGATCCCTCACTGAAGCTTTCTTT. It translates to CASSIGSLTEAFF.

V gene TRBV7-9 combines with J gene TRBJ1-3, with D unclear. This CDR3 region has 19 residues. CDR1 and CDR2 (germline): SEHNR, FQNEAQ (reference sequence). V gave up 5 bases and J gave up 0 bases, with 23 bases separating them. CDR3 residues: CASSPDQQAFLNSGNTIYF. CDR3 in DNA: TGTGCCAGCAGCCCTGACCAGCAAGCCTTTTTAAACTCTGGAAACACCATATATTTT.

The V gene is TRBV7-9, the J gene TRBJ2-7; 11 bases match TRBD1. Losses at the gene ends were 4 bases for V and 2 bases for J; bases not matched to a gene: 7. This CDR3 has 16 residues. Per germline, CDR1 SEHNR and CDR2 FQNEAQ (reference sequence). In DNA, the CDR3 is TGTGCCAGCAGCTCCCTTGGACAGGGGGCCACCTACGAGCAGTACTTC. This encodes CASSSLGQGATYEQYF.

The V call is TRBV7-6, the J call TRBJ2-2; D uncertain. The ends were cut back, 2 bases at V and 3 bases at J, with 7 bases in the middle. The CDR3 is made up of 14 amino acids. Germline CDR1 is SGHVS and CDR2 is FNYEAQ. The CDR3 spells CASSLSLHTGELFF. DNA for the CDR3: TGTGCCAGCAGCTTAAGTCTCCACACCGGGGAGCTGTTTTTT.

CDR3 bases: TGCGCCAGCGAGGGGGAGGGCACAGATACGCAGTATTTT. As protein: CASEGEGTDTQYF. This sequence joins TRBV4-1 and TRBJ2-3; D is perhaps TRBD1 or TRBD2 (6 bases each). The V and J ends lost 8 bases and 1 base respectively, with 10 bases between them. Germline loops: CDR1 MGHRA, CDR2 YSYEKL. The CDR3 is 13 residues long.

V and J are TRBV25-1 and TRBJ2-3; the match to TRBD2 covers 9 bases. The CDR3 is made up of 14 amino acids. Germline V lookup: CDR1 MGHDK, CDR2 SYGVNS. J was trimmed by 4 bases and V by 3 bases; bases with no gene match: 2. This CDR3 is CASSDSGSADTQYF. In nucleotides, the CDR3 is TGTGCCAGCAGTGATAGCGGGAGTGCAGATACGCAGTATTTT.

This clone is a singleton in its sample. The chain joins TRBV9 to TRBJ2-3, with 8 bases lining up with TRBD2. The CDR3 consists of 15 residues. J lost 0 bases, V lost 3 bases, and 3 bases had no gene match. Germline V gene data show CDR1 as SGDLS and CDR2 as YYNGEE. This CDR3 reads CASSALAGSTDTQYF. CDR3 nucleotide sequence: TGTGCCAGCAGCGCCCTAGCGGGTAGCACAGATACGCAGTATTTT. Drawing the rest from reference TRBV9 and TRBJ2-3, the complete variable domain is DSGVTQTPKHLITATGQRVTLRCSPRSGDLSVYWYQQSLDQGLQFLIQYYNGEERAKGNILERFSAQQFPDLHSELNLSSLELGDSALYFCASSALAGSTDTQYFGPGTRLTVL.